This T cell receptor (beta chain) was documented in a study of regulatory dendritic cells for organ transplantation. The table lists this clone with a few counts. The CDR3 totals 14 residues. Trimming took off 1 base at V and 8 bases at J, with 12 bases between the two ends. Germline V CDR1 and CDR2: LGHNA, YSLEER. Sequencing was performed with immunoSEQ multiplex PCR; in TCRdb, only in-frame clones are kept and a portion is missing. The profile covers fewer than 13,000 clones, with 65% to 85% appearing a single time and approximately 20% taken by the ten largest. Sequencing was carried out using memory CD8+ T cells from blood. This sample's subset: CD45RO+ memory T cells. This TCR derives from a human donor in good health. V is TRBV4-3 and J is TRBJ2-1; D perhaps matches TRBD2 (6 bases). CDR3: CASSQGREVDEQFF. The CDR3 DNA reads as TGCGCCAGCAGCCAAGGAAGGGAGGTCGATGAGCAGTTCTTC.